This TCR beta chain was found in a study of cytomegalovirus exposure and HLA in healthy donors. Study background: The early release's HLA-typed donors yielded approximately 85 million unique TCRs. The study's findings and limits: Researchers reportedly found TCR beta sequences accurately predicted most subjects' HLA-A and HLA-B alleles.

On this clone itself: Its antigen remains unknown.

With 60 Vbeta and 13 Jbeta primers, the PCR was carried out. Some clones are missing from TCRdb's copy, which holds only in-frame ones; the method was immunoSEQ multiplex PCR. This sample carries some 150,000 clones, around 76% of them seen once, and the ten largest clones take around 3.6%. Germline loops: CDR1 SGHDT, CDR2 YYEEEE. The V segment lost 0 bases and the J segment 1 base; nucleotides outside the gene matches: 3. CDR3 length equals 16 residues. The clonotype originates from a man younger than 35 in good health and CMV-seronegative. The sample consisted of PBMCs. The chain is built from TRBV5-6 and TRBJ1-1, with 10 nucleotides matching TRBD1. CDR3 DNA sequence: TGTGCCAGCAGCTTGGCGGACAGGGGGTGGAACACTGAAGCTTTCTTT. It encodes CASSLADRGWNTEAFF.